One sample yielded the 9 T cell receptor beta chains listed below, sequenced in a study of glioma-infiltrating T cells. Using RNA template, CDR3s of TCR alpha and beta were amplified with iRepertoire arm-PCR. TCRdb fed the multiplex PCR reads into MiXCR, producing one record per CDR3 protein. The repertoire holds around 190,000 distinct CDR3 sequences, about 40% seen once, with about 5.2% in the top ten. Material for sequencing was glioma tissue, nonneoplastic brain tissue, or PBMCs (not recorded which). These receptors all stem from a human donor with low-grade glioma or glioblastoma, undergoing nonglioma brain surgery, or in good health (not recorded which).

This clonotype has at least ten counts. The CDR3 nucleotides are TGTGCCATCAGTGGGGGGGGGTTTGGTCAAAATCAGCCCCAGCATTTT. Translation: CAISGGGFGQNQPQHF. The J gene is TRBJ1-5, the V gene TRBV10-3; possible D gene TRBD1, 5 bases. The CDR3 loop spans 16 amino acids. The V gene's germline CDR1 is ENHRY and CDR2 SYGVKD. V lost 4 bases, J lost 4 bases, and 17 bases lay in between.

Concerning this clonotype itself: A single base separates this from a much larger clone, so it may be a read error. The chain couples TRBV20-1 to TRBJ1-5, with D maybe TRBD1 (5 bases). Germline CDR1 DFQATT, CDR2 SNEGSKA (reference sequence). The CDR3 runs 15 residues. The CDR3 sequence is CSASTGEYSNQPKHF. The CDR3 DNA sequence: TGCAGTGCTAGTACGGGGGAGTATAGCAATCAGCCCAAGCATTTT.

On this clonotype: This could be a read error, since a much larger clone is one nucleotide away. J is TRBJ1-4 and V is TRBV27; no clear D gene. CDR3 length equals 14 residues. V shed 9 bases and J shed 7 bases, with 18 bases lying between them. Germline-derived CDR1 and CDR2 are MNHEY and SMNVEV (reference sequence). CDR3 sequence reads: CARSLDKEGEKLFF. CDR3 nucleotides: TGTGCCAGAAGCCTCGACAAGGAGGGTGAAAAACTGTTTTTT.

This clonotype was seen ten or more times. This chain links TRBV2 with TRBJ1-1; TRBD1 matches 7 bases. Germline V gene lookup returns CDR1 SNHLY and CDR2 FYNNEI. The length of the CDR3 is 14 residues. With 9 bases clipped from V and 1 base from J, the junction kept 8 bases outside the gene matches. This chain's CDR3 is CASTTGAWNTEAFF. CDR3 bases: TGTGCCAGTACTACAGGGGCATGGAACACTGAAGCTTTCTTT.

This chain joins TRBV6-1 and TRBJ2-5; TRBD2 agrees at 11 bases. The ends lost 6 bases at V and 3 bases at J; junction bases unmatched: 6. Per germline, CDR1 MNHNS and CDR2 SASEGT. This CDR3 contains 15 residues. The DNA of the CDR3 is TGTGCCAGCAGCACCGGGACTAGCGGAGAAGAGACCCAGTACTTC. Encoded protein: CASSTGTSGEETQYF.

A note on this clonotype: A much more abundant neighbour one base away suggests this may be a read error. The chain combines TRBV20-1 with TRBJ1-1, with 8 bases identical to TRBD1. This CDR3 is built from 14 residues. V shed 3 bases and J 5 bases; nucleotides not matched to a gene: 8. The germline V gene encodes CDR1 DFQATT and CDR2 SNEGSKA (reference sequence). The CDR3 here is CSARDRVWETEAFF. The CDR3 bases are TGCAGTGCTAGGGACAGGGTCTGGGAAACTGAAGCTTTCTTT.

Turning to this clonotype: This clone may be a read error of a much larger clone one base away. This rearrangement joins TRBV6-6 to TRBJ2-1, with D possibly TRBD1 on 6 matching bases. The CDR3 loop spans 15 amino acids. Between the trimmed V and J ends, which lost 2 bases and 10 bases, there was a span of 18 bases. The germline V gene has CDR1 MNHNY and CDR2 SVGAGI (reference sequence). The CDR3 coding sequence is TGTGCCAGCAGTTACGGGCGACAGGCTACCTACGAGCAGTTCTTC. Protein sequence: CASSYGRQATYEQFF.

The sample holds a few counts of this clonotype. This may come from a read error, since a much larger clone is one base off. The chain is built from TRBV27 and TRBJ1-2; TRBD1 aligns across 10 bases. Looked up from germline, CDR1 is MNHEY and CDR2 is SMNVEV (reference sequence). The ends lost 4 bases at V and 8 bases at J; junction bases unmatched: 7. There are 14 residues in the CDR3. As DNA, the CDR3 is TGTGCCAGCAGTTCCGGACAGGGGGTGGGGGGCTACACCTTC. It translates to CASSSGQGVGGYTF.

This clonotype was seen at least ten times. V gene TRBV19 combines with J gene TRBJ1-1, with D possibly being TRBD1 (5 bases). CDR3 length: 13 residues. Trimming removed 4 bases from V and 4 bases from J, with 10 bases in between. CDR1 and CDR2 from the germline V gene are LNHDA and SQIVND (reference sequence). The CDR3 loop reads CASSTSRGTEAFF. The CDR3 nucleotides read TGTGCCAGTAGTACATCGAGGGGCACTGAAGCTTTCTTT.